This TCR beta chain is drawn from a study of blood T cell repertoires in COVID-19. The overall study: Sites across the United States, Italy and Spain contributed samples from acute and convalescent COVID-19.

In terms of age and location, participants ranged from roughly 18 to 100 years and lived in about two dozen US areas. Recovery meant two consecutive negative NP/OP PCR tests, professional clearance, or resolved symptoms. CDR1 and CDR2 (germline): LNHDA, SQIVND (reference sequence). The V end was cut by 2 bases, the J end by 4 bases, with 11 bases between. The CDR3 consists of 15 residues. The method was immunoSEQ multiplex PCR; TCRdb's version includes in-frame clones alone and lacks a portion of them. This sample yields approximately 220,000 clones, of which about 85% are seen a single time; 15% to 20% belongs to the top ten.

Sequencing was performed on PBMCs or T cells enriched from blood (not recorded which). The receptor's source is a man aged 35 to 55 who had recovered from COVID-19. The rearrangement joins TRBV19 to TRBJ2-2; the D gene is possibly TRBD2 (5 bases). This CDR3 reads CASSILRVSTGELFF. CDR3 bases: TGTGCCAGTAGTATATTGAGGGTGTCCACCGGGGAGCTGTTTTTT.